The 14 T cell receptor beta chains reported below all come from one sample, sequenced in a study of blood T cell repertoires in COVID-19. TCRdb's table, derived via immunoSEQ multiplex PCR, lists solely in-frame clones and lacks some. The sample has 200,000 or so clones, just under 85% seen once. Sequencing used peripheral blood. These receptor sequences come from a human donor with acute or convalescent COVID-19. The donor label of this sample is uncertain.

In this sample, this clone turned up once. The rearrangement joins TRBV6-6 to TRBJ1-5, with 7 bases identical to TRBD1. In germline, CDR1 is MNHNY, CDR2 SVGAGI (reference sequence). Germline trimming cut 6 bases from V and 4 bases from J; bases unmatched to any gene: 12. The CDR3 length is 16 residues. The CDR3 DNA sequence: TGTGCCAGCAGACCCTACGGGGGACAGATTAATCAGCCCCAGCATTTT. It encodes CASRPYGGQINQPQHF.

The genes are TRBV14 and TRBJ2-4; D gene ambiguous. Trimming left V 6 bases short and J 6 bases short, with 12 bases between. Per germline, CDR1 SGHDN and CDR2 FVKESK. The CDR3 sequence is 13 residues long. CDR3 sequence (DNA): TGTGCCAGCAGGTGGGCTGGGTCAAACATTCAGTACTTC. This encodes CASRWAGSNIQYF. Variable domain in full (rest from reference TRBV14 and TRBJ2-4): EAGVTQFPSHSVIEKGQTVTLRCDPISGHDNLYWYRRVMGKEIKFLLHFVKESKQDESGMPNNRFLAERTGGTYSTLKVQPAELEDSGVYFCASRWAGSNIQYFGAGTRLSVL.

The rearrangement links TRBV2 to TRBJ2-7, with D perhaps matching TRBD2 (6 bases). Germline assignment: CDR1 SNHLY and CDR2 FYNNEI. V gave up 2 bases and J gave up 11 bases, with 10 bases separating them. The CDR3 has 11 residues. The CDR3 bases are TGTGCCAGCAGTGAAAGCTGGGGGGAGTACTTC. Its protein is CASSESWGEYF.

This clone was counted a single time. V and J are TRBV7-2 and TRBJ2-5; D is uncertain. This CDR3 is built from 19 residues. V lost 2 bases to trimming and J lost 1 base, with 23 bases between them. The germline CDR1 and CDR2 sequences are SGHTA and FQGNSA. For the CDR3, the DNA is TGTGCCAGCAGCTTAACCACAGTGGTCGCCCTGGCAGTCCAAGAGACCCAGTACTTC. Encoded protein: CASSLTTVVALAVQETQYF. The whole variable domain, filled in from reference TRBV7-2 and TRBJ2-5, reads GAGVSQSPSNKVTEKGKDVELRCDPISGHTALYWYRQSLGQGLEFLIYFQGNSAPDKSGLPSDRFSAERTGGSVSTLTIQRTQQEDSAVYLCASSLTTVVALAVQETQYFGPGTRLLVL.

The chain uses TRBV25-1 and TRBJ1-6, with a tentative D call TRBD1 (6 bases). Germline CDR1 and CDR2: MGHDK and SYGVNS. The CDR3 length is 15 residues. The V end was cut by 3 bases, the J end by 10 bases, with 16 bases between. CDR3: CASSDYTGWDSPLHF. For the CDR3, the DNA is TGTGCCAGCAGTGACTATACAGGGTGGGACTCACCCCTCCACTTT.

The CDR3 DNA is TGTGCCATCCTCACAGGGGTAAGCAATCAGCCCCAGCATTTT. As protein: CAILTGVSNQPQHF. This chain links TRBV19 with TRBJ1-5, with 7 bases identical to TRBD1. The junction had 7 bases not matched to a gene; V was cut back by 10 bases and J by 1 base. The germline gives CDR1 LNHDA, CDR2 SQIVND (reference sequence). The CDR3 is 14 amino acids.

V usage is TRBV5-1 and J usage is TRBJ1-2; 7 bases agree with TRBD1. The CDR3 has 14 amino acids. Germline values: CDR1 SGHRS, CDR2 YFSETQ. The V gene end was trimmed by 2 bases and the J gene end by 0 bases; junction bases not matched to a gene: 1. Written as DNA, the CDR3 is TGCGCCAGCAGCTTTGGGACAGCTAACTATGGCTACACCTTC. Protein: CASSFGTANYGYTF.

The chain couples TRBV21-1 to TRBJ2-7; TRBD1 reflects the table's D call only, with no check against the DNA. TRBV21-1 is deemed a pseudogene. The CDR3 extends over 14 amino acids. For the CDR3, the DNA is TGTGCCAGCACTGGGACAGGGGCCTCCTACGAGCAGTACTTC. Encoded protein: CASTGTGASYEQYF.

The chain is built from TRBV28 and TRBJ2-1, with 11 nucleotides matching TRBD2. In germline, CDR1 is MDHEN, CDR2 SYDVKM. V lost 6 bases and J lost 1; bases outside the gene matches: 2. This CDR3 is 15 amino acids long. CDR3 sequence reads: CASSVAGGSYNEQFF. In DNA, the CDR3 is TGTGCCAGCAGCGTAGCGGGGGGGTCCTACAATGAGCAGTTCTTC.

The chain employs TRBV28 and TRBJ1-5, with 9 bases aligning to TRBD1. With V trimmed by 5 bases and J by 0 bases, 8 bases remained unmatched. From germline, CDR1 is MDHEN and CDR2 SYDVKM. The CDR3 has 17 residues. The CDR3 region has the DNA TGTGCCAGCAGTATCGGGACAGGGAGATTTAGCAATCAGCCCCAGCATTTT. As protein: CASSIGTGRFSNQPQHF.

The chain combines TRBV27 with TRBJ1-5, with 11 bases identical to TRBD1. V shed 6 bases, J shed 6 bases, and the junction held 4 bases outside the gene matches. CDR3 length: 14 amino acids. Germline CDR1 reads MNHEY; CDR2 reads SMNVEV (reference sequence). The CDR3 DNA follows: TGTGCCAGCAGGGGGACAGGGGGGGCTCAGCCCCAGCATTTT. The encoded protein is CASRGTGGAQPQHF.

The rearrangement joins TRBV27 to TRBJ1-4; 9 bases match TRBD1. The CDR3 runs 14 residues. V lost 3 bases and J lost 9; bases outside the gene matches: 5. Germline CDR1 is MNHEY and CDR2 is SMNVEV (reference sequence). CDR3 sequence reads: CASSLGTGIKKLFF. In DNA form, the CDR3 reads TGTGCCAGCAGTTTGGGGACAGGGATTAAAAAACTGTTTTTT.

The chain recombines TRBV6-6 with TRBJ1-6; 7 nucleotides line up with TRBD1. The trim removed 7 bases at V and 11 bases at J, leaving 8 bases unmatched. There are 13 residues in the CDR3. Germline CDR1 is MNHNY and CDR2 is SVGAGI (reference sequence). CDR3 sequence: CASTFGTATPLHF. The DNA for the CDR3 is TGTGCCAGCACCTTCGGGACAGCAACACCCCTCCACTTT.

This chain links TRBV6-5 with TRBJ1-2; 8 nucleotides line up with TRBD1. The V segment lost 5 bases and the J segment 0 bases; nucleotides outside the gene matches: 5. Germline V gene data show CDR1 as MNHEY and CDR2 as SVGAGI. The length of the CDR3 is 15 residues. The chain's CDR3 is CASSLSTGANYGYTF. The CDR3 DNA follows: TGTGCCAGCAGTCTCTCGACAGGGGCTAACTATGGCTACACCTTC.